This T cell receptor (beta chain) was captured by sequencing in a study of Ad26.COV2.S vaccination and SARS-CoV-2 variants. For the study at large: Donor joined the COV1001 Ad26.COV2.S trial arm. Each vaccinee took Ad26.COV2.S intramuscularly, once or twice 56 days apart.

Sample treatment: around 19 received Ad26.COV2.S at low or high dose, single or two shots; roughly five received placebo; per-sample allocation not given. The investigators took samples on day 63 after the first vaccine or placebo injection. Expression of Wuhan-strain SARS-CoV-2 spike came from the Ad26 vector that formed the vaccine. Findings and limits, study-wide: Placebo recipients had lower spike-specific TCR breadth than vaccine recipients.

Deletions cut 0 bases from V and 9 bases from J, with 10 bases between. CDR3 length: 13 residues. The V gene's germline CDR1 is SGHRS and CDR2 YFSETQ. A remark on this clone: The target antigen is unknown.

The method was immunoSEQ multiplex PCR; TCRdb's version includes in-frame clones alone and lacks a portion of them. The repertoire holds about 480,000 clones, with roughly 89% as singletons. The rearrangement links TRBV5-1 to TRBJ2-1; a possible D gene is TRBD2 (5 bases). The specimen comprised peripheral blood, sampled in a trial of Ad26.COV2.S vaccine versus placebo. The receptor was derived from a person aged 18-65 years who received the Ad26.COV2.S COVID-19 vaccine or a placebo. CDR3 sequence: CASSLVDRGEQFF. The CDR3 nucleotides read TGCGCCAGCAGCTTGGTGGACCGGGGTGAGCAGTTCTTC.